A single sample is the source of the 13 T cell receptor beta chains below, sequenced in a study of PD-1 blockade in classical Hodgkin lymphoma. Every patient was affected by relapse after autologous stem cell transplantation, while exposure to brentuximab vedotin was not uniform. Investigators obtained CD8+ T cells from thawed PBMCs by magnetic negative selection. The repertoire was sequenced with immunoSEQ multiplex PCR; TCRdb's copy has only in-frame clones and lacks some. The table shows under 2,000 clones, with about two thirds occurring only once. Sequenced here: CD8+ T cells from blood, sampled at baseline. These receptors were collected from a human donor with classical Hodgkin lymphoma.

The chain is built from TRBV7-2 and TRBJ2-7, with TRBD2 matching over 9 bases. This CDR3 has 18 amino acids. The J segment lost 3 bases and the V segment lost 2 bases, leaving 14 bases of the junction unmatched. The V gene's germline CDR1 is SGHTA and CDR2 FQGNSA. Written as DNA, the CDR3 is TGTGCCAGCAGCTTAACCACTAGCGGGCCACCATCATACTACGAGCAGTACTTC. Its translation: CASSLTTSGPPSYYEQYF.

This clone was detected only once. Written as DNA, the CDR3 is TGTGCCAGCAGTTTTGCTCTGAATAGCAATCAGCCCCAGCATTTT. Translation: CASSFALNSNQPQHF. The rearrangement uses TRBV28 and TRBJ1-5; D is ambiguous. The CDR3 spans 15 residues. CDR1 MDHEN and CDR2 SYDVKM come from the germline V gene. Trimming shortened V by 3 bases and J by 0 bases, and 9 bases separated the two germline ends.

The chain carries TRBV5-8 and TRBJ2-4; 7 bases are a match to TRBD2. This CDR3 comprises 17 residues. Trimming took 4 bases from V and 0 from J; bases not matched to a gene: 10. Germline V lookup: CDR1 SGHTS, CDR2 YDEGEE. The CDR3 here is CASSGVGVAGAKNIQYF. The CDR3 nucleotides read TGTGCCAGCAGCGGGGTGGGAGTAGCGGGAGCCAAAAACATTCAGTACTTC.

The chain carries TRBV6-6 and TRBJ2-1; TRBD2 aligns across 13 bases. Germline assignment: CDR1 MNHNY and CDR2 SVGAGI (reference sequence). V shed 3 bases and J 10 bases; nucleotides not matched to a gene: 6. The CDR3 is made up of 15 amino acids. CDR3 protein: CASSYWTSGSWEQFF. CDR3 bases: TGTGCCAGCAGTTATTGGACTAGCGGGAGTTGGGAGCAGTTCTTC.

The gene calls are TRBV28 and TRBJ2-5, with D maybe TRBD1 (5 bases). Deletions cut 4 bases from V and 1 base from J, with 13 bases between. This CDR3 spans 15 amino acids. Germline CDR1 MDHEN, CDR2 SYDVKM. The DNA for the CDR3 is TGTGCCAGCAGTTGGGTACAGGATACCCAAGAGACCCAGTACTTC. It yields the protein CASSWVQDTQETQYF.

Only a few counts were recorded for this clone. Other DNA sequences in this specimen translate into the identical CDR3. V and J are TRBV27 and TRBJ1-5, with D tentatively TRBD1 (5 bases). The CDR3 runs 12 residues. Germline V gene lookup returns CDR1 MNHEY and CDR2 SMNVEV (reference sequence). V was trimmed by 5 bases and J by 8 bases, leaving 10 bases between them. The CDR3 DNA follows: TGTGCCAGCAGTCTCCTAGGGGAGCCCCAGCATTTT. It specifies CASSLLGEPQHF.

This clone turned up a few times. The chain combines TRBV27 with TRBJ2-3; the D is unclear. Trimming removed 8 bases at V and 7 bases at J, with 4 bases between. Germline V gene sequence: CDR1 MNHEY, CDR2 SMNVEV (reference sequence). The CDR3 runs 9 residues. CDR3 in DNA: TGTGCCAGCTTCCATACGCAGTATTTT. This codes for CASFHTQYF.

The J gene is TRBJ2-3, the V gene TRBV10-3, with unresolved D. Germline assignment: CDR1 ENHRY and CDR2 SYGVKD. The CDR3 spans 14 residues. Trimming took 6 bases from V and 6 from J, leaving 16 bases between them. The CDR3 DNA reads TGTGCCATCAGCTTGTTTACCCCCGGGGATACGCAGTATTTT. Its protein product is CAISLFTPGDTQYF.

The rearrangement links TRBV27 to TRBJ2-5, with a tentative D call TRBD2 (6 bases). Matching the DNA end better, TRBJ2-7 makes the J call doubtful. The CDR3 runs to 12 residues. CDR1 and CDR2 (germline): MNHEY, SMNVEV (reference sequence). CDR3 sequence: CASSWRGGEQYF. The CDR3, as DNA: TGTGCCAGCAGTTGGCGGGGTGGCGAGCAGTACTTC.

This chain uses TRBV5-6 with TRBJ2-3; D remains ambiguous. The germline CDR1 and CDR2 sequences are SGHDT and YYEEEE. V was cut by 1 base and J by 0 bases, with 9 bases left in between. CDR3 size: 15 residues. CDR3 sequence: CASSLRVSSTDTQYF. In DNA form, the CDR3 reads TGTGCCAGCAGCTTGCGGGTCTCTAGCACAGATACGCAGTATTTT.

The CDR3 loop is CASSLCHHCEQYF. The CDR3 DNA is TGTGCCAGCAGTTTATGCCACCATTGCGAGCAGTACTTC. This sequence joins TRBV28 and TRBJ2-7; D call uncertain. The CDR3 spans 13 residues. Looked up from germline, CDR1 is MDHEN and CDR2 is SYDVKM. V was trimmed by 0 bases and J by 6 bases, leaving 9 bases between them. Looking up the rest from reference TRBV28 and TRBJ2-7 gives the full variable domain: DVKVTQSSRYLVKRTGEKVFLECVQDMDHENMFWYRQDPGLGLRLIYFSYDVKMKEKGDIPEGYSVSREKKERFSLILESASTNQTSMYLCASSLCHHCEQYFGPGTRLTVT.

This clone showed up just once. The CDR3 DNA follows: TGTGCCAGCAGTCCACATAGCGGGAGGGCCCTTCAGACCCAGTACTTC. It yields the protein CASSPHSGRALQTQYF. The chain carries TRBV7-9 and TRBJ2-5; 11 nucleotides agree with TRBD2. CDR1 and CDR2 (germline): SEHNR, FQNEAQ (reference sequence). The CDR3 runs 16 residues. J lost 6 bases, V lost 6 bases, and 12 bases had no gene match.

The chain couples TRBV7-2 to TRBJ2-1; a possible D gene is TRBD1 (7 bases). The germline V gene encodes CDR1 SGHTA and CDR2 FQGNSA. The length of the CDR3 is 13 residues. The V and J ends lost 1 base and 9 bases respectively, with 10 bases between them. DNA for the CDR3: TGTGCCAGCAGCTTAGGTCAGGGGGGTGAGCAGTTCTTC. It translates to CASSLGQGGEQFF.